This TCR beta chain was sequenced in a study of OX40 agonist ivuxolimab in advanced cancers. Background on the study: Patients in the trial were receiving intravenous ivuxolimab every 2 weeks, at doses of 0.01 to 10 mg/kg. Partial responses were observed in three patients, of whom one had hepatocellular carcinoma and two had cutaneous melanoma.

There are 15 residues in the CDR3. V was shortened by 8 bases and J by 3 bases, with 19 bases between the two germline ends. The V gene's germline CDR1 is PRHDT and CDR2 FYEKMQ (reference sequence). The data were produced by immunoSEQ multiplex PCR, yet TCRdb's version contains in-frame clones alone and is incomplete. The table shows 55,000 to 65,000 clones, with 90% to 95% occurring only once. The J gene is TRBJ1-1, the V gene TRBV13, with D tentatively TRBD1 (6 bases). This specimen consisted of CD4+ or CD8+ T cells sorted from blood, obtained in a trial of the OX40 agonist ivuxolimab. This receptor was obtained from an adult with an advanced solid tumor such as melanoma, head and neck, liver or kidney cancer. In nucleotides, the CDR3 is TGTGCCAGCTTAAGGGGGGCAACGGGGGACACTGAAGCTTTCTTT. This sequence encodes CASLRGATGDTEAFF.